This T cell receptor (beta chain) was captured by sequencing in a study of T cell responses to AZD1222 COVID-19 vaccine. The CDR3 loop spans 15 amino acids. Germline lookup yields CDR1 SGHVS and CDR2 FQNEAQ. Trimming pared 4 bases from V and 7 bases from J, leaving 17 bases between. TCRdb keeps only in-frame clones here, not all; method: immunoSEQ multiplex PCR. The sample has around 65,000 clones, approximately 80% seen once. This sequence was found in an adult in good health. The specimen comprised peripheral blood, sampled on day 0 of AZD1222 vaccination. V and J are TRBV7-8 and TRBJ1-5, with D hard to call. The CDR3 loop reads CASSSSRGLGQPQHF. CDR3 sequence (DNA): TGTGCCAGCAGCTCCTCTCGTGGGTTGGGACAGCCCCAGCATTTT.